The T cell receptor (beta chain) described here comes from a study of blood T cell repertoires in COVID-19 (dated by TCRdb to 2018 to 2021). Broadly, across the study: Collaborator samples came from the United States, Italy and Spain and covered acute and convalescent phases of COVID-19. Deeply sampled blood TCRbeta repertoires from subjects exposed to, actively infected with, or recovered from COVID-19 were included in the dataset. The repertoires were made available in a free public database intended to serve as a resource for research on the immune response to SARS-CoV-2. The prospective study material was composed of cDNA or gDNA derived from T cells, B-cell-depleted T cells, or PBMCs. Sample metadata almost always included a de-identified subject ID, COVID-19 status, age in years and sex. Where available, HLA class I and class II types were taken from metadata supplied by the sample provider and were not determined by assay-based typing. The samples were drawn from two sources: the first 160 participants of the ongoing ImmuneRACE study, and over 1,000 subjects contributed by 6 global collaborators. Study-wide findings and limitations: How much clinical and demographic metadata was included differed by source and by participant, and the metadata was provided uncurated.

Including cysteine and phenylalanine, the CDR3 has 13 amino acids. The CDR3 DNA has 39 bases and is translated from base 1. Between the V and J ends, shortened by 5 bases and 7 bases respectively, the junction contains 12 bases. The immunoSEQ Assay, a bias-controlled multiplex PCR, was used to amplify TCRbeta CDR3 regions from genomic DNA. The authors' analysis ran thus. Nucleated cell counts per sample were estimated from amplification of reference gene primers within the assay. To quantify the absolute abundance of each unique TCRbeta CDR3 rearrangement, sequence reads were collapsed and filtered. For each sample, productive Simpson clonality was calculated as the square root of Simpson's diversity index over productive rearrangements. The immuneACCESS repertoire file appears here via TCRdb, limited to in-frame rearrangements. These files lack a portion of the clones; in checked studies, under half of the deficit traces to unresolved V genes, and the cause of the others is not known. That table supplies the V and J calls and clone size; D and trimming were determined from the DNA. The sample table records fewer than 200,000 clones; approximately 90% of these occur just once. The top ten clones comprise 0.88% of the sample.

Of note for this clone: There is no known antigen for this receptor. No base qualities exist here, and no much larger clone lies one base off it.

Samples from volunteer blood donors who had recovered from COVID-19 were contributed by a second Seattle source. The collaborating institutions used their own protocols to collect whole blood in K2EDTA tubes. For TCRbeta analysis, collaborators shipped samples in one of three forms: frozen whole blood, isolated PBMCs, or DNA extracted from either of those sample types. The rearrangement joined TRBV12-3 or TRBV12-4 to TRBJ2-1; possibly the D gene is TRBD1, per 5 matching bases. The sequenced material came from peripheral blood. The source is a woman between 18 and 29 years old who had recovered from COVID-19. CDR3 sequence: CASSPSPGNEQFF. The sequenced DNA is TGTGCCAGCAGTCCATCCCCAGGGAATGAGCAGTTCTTC.